The T cell receptor (beta chain) under discussion was sequenced for a study of shared clonotypes between healthy human individuals. Whole-study results and caveats: Roughly 5% of naive CD4 clonotypes were common to a few donors. Generation probabilities were higher for clonotypes shared across all four sorted-subset donors than for unshared ones.

Clones were sequenced by immunoSEQ multiplex PCR, and TCRdb holds only the in-frame ones, with some missing. The table shows more than 900,000 clones, with around 78% occurring only once. In its sample, this clone was seen a few times. The antigen remains undetermined. This CDR3 is 17 amino acids long. CDR1 and CDR2 (germline): ENHRY, SYGVKD. Trimming removed 7 bases from V and 2 bases from J, with 22 bases in between. The TCR sequence derives from a young man in good health. Some clones in this sample may be carry-over from other donors' samples. The sequenced sample consisted of memory CD4+ T cells from PBMCs. Subset in this sample: CD45RA-negative fraction. This chain connects TRBV10-3 to TRBJ2-3; D might be TRBD1 or TRBD2, each matching 5 bases. The CDR3 coding sequence is TGTGCCATCATGAGGGCGCAGGGAGAAATCAACACAGATACGCAGTATTTT. Its protein product is CAIMRAQGEINTDTQYF.